A selection of T cell receptor beta chains follows, all from one sample in a study of radiation and T cells in renal cell carcinoma. The table came from immunoSEQ multiplex PCR; TCRdb's copy has only in-frame clones and leaves some out. Found here are some 25,000 clones, 58% of them singletons; the top ten hold about 22%. The sequencing here drew on tumor tissue, taken from a patient whose treatment was nephrectomy without radiotherapy. The receptors shown here come from a man in his forties or fifties with renal cell carcinoma. CDR3s include the opening cysteine and the closing phenylalanine or tryptophan. D genes are given only for firm matches. A clone size is listed for some rows: how often the clone was seen (once, few, many), or a class if it is expanded.

NA,TRBV9,TRBJ2-3,16,NA,CASSARQGSGTDTQYF,TGTGCCAGCAGCGCCCGGCAGGGGTCAGGAACAGATACGCAGTATTTT
few,TRBV28,TRBJ1-2,14,NA,CASSLGGGGYGYTF,TGTGCCAGCAGTTTAGGGGGAGGAGGCTATGGCTACACCTTC
NA,TRBV7-2,TRBJ1-5,15,NA,CASRKDPGGNQPQHF,TGTGCCAGCAGAAAAGATCCGGGGGGCAATCAGCCCCAGCATTTT
NA,TRBV7-3,TRBJ2-5,15,TRBD2,CASSRTSGAQETQYF,TGTGCCAGCAGCCGGACTAGCGGAGCCCAAGAGACCCAGTACTTC
NA,TRBV5-4,TRBJ2-7,13,NA,CASSLLRGNEQYF,TGTGCCAGCAGCTTACTTCGCGGTAACGAGCAGTACTTC
NA,TRBV5-1,TRBJ2-3,15,NA,CASSGGPLGTDTQYF,TGCGCCAGCAGCGGGGGTCCACTCGGCACAGATACGCAGTATTTT
NA,TRBV7-9,TRBJ2-1,15,NA,CASSSRVPVYNEQFF,TGTGCCAGCAGCAGCCGGGTCCCTGTTTACAATGAGCAGTTCTTC
few,TRBV9,TRBJ2-2,13,NA,CASRVGLTGELFF,TGTGCCAGCAGGGTGGGGCTTACCGGGGAGCTGTTTTTT
many,TRBV2,TRBJ2-5,16,TRBD1,CASSEGRQGIQETQYF,TGTGCCAGCAGTGAAGGCCGACAGGGGATTCAGGAGACCCAGTACTTC
NA,TRBV28,TRBJ1-6,14,NA,CASSFEGGNSPLHF,TGTGCCAGCAGTTTTGAGGGGGGGAATTCACCCCTCCACTTT
NA,TRBV27,TRBJ2-5,12,NA,CASKSPQETQYF,TGTGCCAGCAAGAGCCCACAAGAGACCCAGTACTTC
NA,TRBV5-8,TRBJ2-1,15,TRBD2,CASSAGTSGTNEQFF,TGTGCCAGCAGTGCTGGGACTAGCGGGACTAATGAGCAGTTCTTC
once,TRBV6-1,TRBJ2-6,14,NA,CASLRGPGANVLTF,TGTGCCAGCTTAAGGGGTCCTGGGGCCAACGTCCTGACTTTC
few,TRBV7-2,TRBJ1-2,12,NA,CASSLSQGSYTF,TGTGCCAGCAGCTTATCGCAGGGGAGCTACACCTTC
NA,TRBV27,TRBJ1-6,12,NA,CASSPRGSPLHF,TGTGCCAGCAGTCCCCGGGGGTCACCCCTCCACTTT
few,TRBV4-1,TRBJ2-3,16,NA,CASSLNIQASVDTQYF,TGCGCCAGCAGCCTCAATATTCAGGCTAGCGTGGATACGCAGTATTTT
NA,TRBV13,TRBJ2-3,14,NA,CASSFSGVADTQYF,TGTGCCAGCAGCTTCTCAGGAGTCGCAGATACGCAGTATTTT
NA,TRBV19,TRBJ2-1,13,NA,CASSESPYNEQFF,TGTGCCAGTAGTGAGTCCCCCTACAATGAGCAGTTCTTC
few,TRBV27,TRBJ1-1,13,NA,CASSPLETTEAFF,TGTGCCAGCAGTCCCCTCGAAACAACTGAAGCTTTCTTT
many,TRBV2,TRBJ1-5,16,NA,CASSPFVRDTDQPQHF,TGTGCCAGCAGTCCTTTCGTCCGGGACACCGATCAGCCCCAGCATTTT
NA,TRBV19,TRBJ1-2,14,NA,CASSRDDNLYGYTF,TGTGCCAGTAGTAGGGACGATAACCTTTATGGCTACACCTTC
once,TRBV6-5,TRBJ2-7,15,NA,CASSYSSSGDYEQYF,TGTGCCAGCAGTTACTCGAGTTCCGGGGACTACGAGCAGTACTTC
NA,TRBV7-8,TRBJ2-2,17,NA,CASTPGGAASNTGELFF,TGTGCCAGCACCCCCGGAGGGGCGGCCTCGAACACCGGGGAGCTGTTTTTT
NA,TRBV29-1,TRBJ1-3,13,NA,CSARRSSGNTIYF,TGCAGCGCTAGGAGGTCCTCTGGAAACACCATATATTTT
NA,TRBV28,TRBJ1-2,16,NA,CASSSGSGIQNYGYTF,TGTGCCAGCAGCTCGGGGTCCGGGATCCAAAACTATGGCTACACCTTC
NA,TRBV2,TRBJ2-2,15,NA,CASRLGAGQTGELFF,TGTGCCAGCCGCTTGGGGGCGGGACAAACCGGGGAGCTGTTTTTT
few,TRBV5-1,TRBJ2-2,15,NA,CASSPFRTNTGELFF,TGCGCCAGCAGCCCATTTAGGACCAACACCGGGGAGCTGTTTTTT
NA,TRBV6-1,TRBJ1-6,14,TRBD1,CASSGQGENSPLHF,TGTGCCAGCAGTGGACAGGGAGAAAATTCACCCCTCCACTTT
NA,TRBV11-2,TRBJ1-4,14,TRBD1,CASSFGQGTEKLFF,TGTGCCAGCAGCTTTGGACAGGGAACTGAAAAACTGTTTTTT
few,TRBV5-4,TRBJ2-5,15,TRBD2,CASSWRGGGDETQYF,TGTGCCAGCAGCTGGCGGGGGGGCGGGGATGAGACCCAGTACTTC